One and the same sample provided the 12 T cell receptor beta chains below, sequenced in a study of cytomegalovirus exposure and HLA in healthy donors. Primers included in the PCR were 60 Vbeta and 13 Jbeta primers. Assay: immunoSEQ multiplex PCR; the TCRdb copy retains only in-frame clones and omits some. The sample includes 150,000 to 200,000 clones, around 82% of them seen just once. The sample comprised PBMCs. These receptors all stem from a boy between 10 and 17 years old in good health and CMV-seronegative.

This chain joins TRBV5-4 and TRBJ2-7, with D perhaps matching TRBD2 (5 bases). Per germline, CDR1 SGHNT and CDR2 YYREEE (reference sequence). The CDR3 has 15 amino acids. V gave up 0 bases and J gave up 2 bases, with 12 bases separating them. This chain's CDR3 is CASSLGTGSAYEQYF. DNA for the CDR3: TGTGCCAGCAGCTTGGGGACGGGGAGCGCCTACGAGCAGTACTTC.

The chain couples TRBV29-1 to TRBJ2-2; a possible D gene is TRBD2 (6 bases). Between the trimmed V and J ends, which lost 2 bases and 5 bases, there was a span of 15 bases. CDR1 is SQVTM and CDR2 is ANQGSEA in the germline V gene. The CDR3 is 15 residues long. The CDR3 DNA is TGCAGCGTTGAATTCCGCGGGGTAGGGACCGGGGAGCTGTTTTTT. Translation gives CSVEFRGVGTGELFF.

This clone was seen just once. The chain carries TRBV28 and TRBJ1-2; 7 bases map to TRBD1. The V segment lost 3 bases and the J segment 2 bases; nucleotides outside the gene matches: 9. The CDR3 spans 16 residues. Germline assignment: CDR1 MDHEN and CDR2 SYDVKM. CDR3 amino acids: CASSFGPMTGNYGYTF. The DNA for the CDR3 is TGTGCCAGCAGTTTTGGCCCCATGACAGGGAACTATGGCTACACCTTC.

This clone was picked up one time. This chain joins TRBV30 and TRBJ1-5; D possibly corresponds to TRBD1 (5 bases). CDR1 is GTSNPN and CDR2 is SVGIG in the germline V gene (reference sequence). CDR3 size: 16 residues. V was pared by 0 bases and J by 5 bases, with 17 bases between. In nucleotides, the CDR3 is TGTGCCTGGAGTGTACGGGGCGGAGGGGCCTATCAGCCCCAGCATTTT. Translation gives CAWSVRGGGAYQPQHF.

The chain is built from TRBV19 and TRBJ1-5; D possibly corresponds to TRBD1 (6 bases). The CDR3 length is 16 residues. Trimming pared 5 bases from V and 9 bases from J, leaving 23 bases between. CDR1 LNHDA and CDR2 SQIVND come from the germline V gene (reference sequence). CDR3: CASSLPGHAIMMPQHF. DNA of the CDR3: TGTGCCAGTAGTCTCCCGGGACATGCCATTATGATGCCCCAGCATTTT.

The V call is TRBV5-1, the J call TRBJ1-4, with TRBD1 identical over 8 bases. V dropped 4 bases and J dropped 8; count of bases not matched to a gene: 4. Germline loops: CDR1 SGHRS, CDR2 YFSETQ. The CDR3 length is 13 residues. In DNA, the CDR3 is TGCGCCAGCAGCCTCACAGGGGGGGAAAAACTGTTTTTT. It yields the protein CASSLTGGEKLFF.

In its sample, this clone was seen a few times. This chain joins TRBV4-2 and TRBJ2-7, with a tentative D call TRBD2 (6 bases). Per germline, CDR1 LGHNA and CDR2 YNFKEQ. V was clipped by 4 bases and J by 7 bases, with 23 bases between them. CDR3 length: 16 residues. The CDR3 protein is CASSLSRVAVVWEQYF. CDR3 DNA: TGTGCCAGCAGCCTCTCCCGGGTAGCGGTTGTCTGGGAGCAGTACTTC.

V gene TRBV28 combines with J gene TRBJ1-2; the D is unclear. V lost 7 bases and J lost 0, with 6 bases in between. The germline V gene encodes CDR1 MDHEN and CDR2 SYDVKM. The CDR3 length is 12 residues. This CDR3 reads CASMIANYGYTF. CDR3 nucleotides: TGTGCCAGCATGATAGCTAACTATGGCTACACCTTC.

The gene calls are TRBV11-1 and TRBJ2-7; 13 nucleotides match TRBD2. Germline V gene data show CDR1 as SGHAT and CDR2 as FQDESV (reference sequence). Trimming took 6 bases from V and 3 from J; bases not matched to a gene: 5. This CDR3 has 15 residues. This CDR3 is CASRGTSGNFYEQYF. In DNA form, the CDR3 reads TGTGCCAGCAGAGGGACTAGCGGGAACTTCTACGAGCAGTACTTC. Drawing the rest from reference TRBV11-1 and TRBJ2-7, the complete variable domain is EAEVAQSPRYKITEKSQAVAFWCDPISGHATLYWYRQILGQGPELLVQFQDESVVDDSQLPKDRFSAERLKGVDSTLKIQPAELGDSAMYLCASRGTSGNFYEQYFGPGTRLTVT.

The rearrangement links TRBV9 to TRBJ2-1; D perhaps matches TRBD1 (6 bases). Per the germline V gene, CDR1 is SGDLS and CDR2 is YYNGEE. The CDR3 totals 16 residues. V gave up 0 bases and J gave up 2 bases, with 12 bases separating them. Here the CDR3 reads CASSVDLKGAYNEQFF. CDR3 nucleotide sequence: TGTGCCAGCAGCGTAGATCTGAAGGGGGCCTACAATGAGCAGTTCTTC.

This chain connects TRBV11-2 to TRBJ2-7; TRBD1 is a possible D gene (6 bases). CDR1 is SGHAT, CDR2 FQNNGV, per germline. Between the trimmed V and J ends, which lost 5 bases and 2 bases, there was a span of 16 bases. The CDR3 is made up of 15 amino acids. The CDR3, as DNA: TGTGCCAGCAGCCTTGCTGGTTCAGGGGCCTACGAGCAGTACTTC. Translating gives CASSLAGSGAYEQYF.

V and J are TRBV5-1 and TRBJ2-5; D not certain. Germline CDR1 reads SGHRS; CDR2 reads YFSETQ. There are 14 residues in the CDR3. With 5 bases removed from V and 2 bases from J, the gap between germline ends came to 13 bases. The CDR3 loop is CASSSMTVQETQYF. The CDR3 nucleotides are TGCGCCAGCAGTTCCATGACTGTACAAGAGACCCAGTACTTC.